These T cell receptor beta chains were read from a single sample in a study of T-cell memory formation after mild COVID-19. TCRdb fed the 5' RACE reads into MiXCR, producing one record per CDR3 protein. The sample yields about 560,000 distinct CDR3 sequences, roughly 21% seen once. Sequenced material: PBMCs or a T cell subset sorted from them (not recorded which). Source of these receptors: an adult woman who had mild COVID-19 (a few samples of this study predate the infection). Cell type and time point are not known. Each CDR3 is given with its conserved first and last residue. A D gene is named only where the DNA matches it firmly.

12	TRBV20-1	-	TRBJ1-2	CSANNIHYGYTF
12	TRBV6-1	TRBD2	TRBJ2-1	CASRPGGNEQFF
14	TRBV13	-	TRBJ2-2	CASSLSHRTGELFF
16	TRBV29-1	-	TRBJ2-7	CSVEGASGWENPEQYF
15	TRBV11-2	TRBD2	TRBJ2-7	CASSLGPGLAYEQYF
15	TRBV7-9	-	TRBJ2-1	CASSLGQGSDWEQFF
14	TRBV6-2/TRBV6-3	-	TRBJ1-2	CASSYPGPGYGYTF
15	TRBV2	TRBD1	TRBJ2-7	CASTLSGTGSYEQYF
14	TRBV19	-	TRBJ2-2	CASSNRDNTGELFF
16	TRBV7-8	-	TRBJ2-2	CASSPIGGGPPGELFF
12	TRBV5-4	-	TRBJ2-1	CASSATYNEQFF
17	TRBV20-1	TRBD2	TRBJ2-2	CSARDLLTSGGTGELFF
16	TRBV5-1	TRBD2	TRBJ2-1	CASSSTLAGGLYEQFF
13	TRBV6-4	TRBD2	TRBJ2-1	CASSERLAYEQFF
17	TRBV4-3	-	TRBJ2-1	CASSQDPGSTGNNEQFF
17	TRBV7-8	TRBD2	TRBJ2-7	CASSSGLAGDLGYEQYF
14	TRBV29-1	TRBD1	TRBJ1-3	CSVWTGDSGNTIYF
14	TRBV5-6	-	TRBJ2-7	CASSPAWGAYEQYF
15	TRBV9	TRBD1	TRBJ1-6	CASSPRTGYNSPLHF
15	TRBV6-5	-	TRBJ1-1	CASKAPKGHYTEAFF
17	TRBV5-1	TRBD2	TRBJ2-7	CASSLEPSGGAIHEQYF
12	TRBV5-5	-	TRBJ2-1	CASSLDTRPQFF
16	TRBV5-1	TRBD2	TRBJ2-2	CASSFTTSGNTWELFF
13	TRBV5-6	-	TRBJ1-1	CASSLLDDTEAFF
17	TRBV27	-	TRBJ2-3	CASSPATGLRSTDTQYF
17	TRBV7-2	-	TRBJ1-4	CASSLGRGFATNEKLFF
13	TRBV14	TRBD1	TRBJ2-3	CASSHTGGNTQYF
12	TRBV20-1	-	TRBJ2-3	CSAITGKDTQYF
17	TRBV12-3/TRBV12-4	-	TRBJ1-1	CASSSLLGRGMNTEAFF
15	TRBV27	TRBD1	TRBJ1-1	CASSLAGGGNTEAFF
16	TRBV30	-	TRBJ1-4	CAWSVLDTLGNEKLFF
13	TRBV12-3/TRBV12-4	-	TRBJ1-5	CASSFPGSQPQHF
12	TRBV6-6	-	TRBJ1-5	CASSPDGAPQHF
14	TRBV14	-	TRBJ2-3	CASSQWTGGGEQYF
16	TRBV4-2	TRBD2	TRBJ2-7	CASSQPGLARDYEQYF
16	TRBV7-2	TRBD1	TRBJ2-5	CASSSTGAGQGETQYF
14	TRBV12-3/TRBV12-4	-	TRBJ1-5	CASSLFSLGQPQHF
13	TRBV15	-	TRBJ2-5	CATSPRRQETQYF
15	TRBV11-2	TRBD1	TRBJ2-7	CASSLVAAGGYEQYF
16	TRBV4-1	-	TRBJ2-2	CASSPFAGSNTGELFF
12	TRBV29-1	-	TRBJ1-4	CSVGADHEKLFF
14	TRBV7-2	-	TRBJ1-2	CASSRSGANYGYTF
10	TRBV7-9	-	TRBJ2-7	CASSGVEQYF
16	TRBV24-1	TRBD1	TRBJ2-2	CATSDSGQAYIGELFF
14	TRBV6-5	-	TRBJ1-1	CASSYGEGNTEAFF
18	TRBV6-5	TRBD2	TRBJ2-2	CASSYDAWREGRTGELFF
14	TRBV12-3/TRBV12-4	-	TRBJ2-2	CASRATSNTGELFF
14	TRBV5-1	-	TRBJ1-5	CASSQDSLNQPQHF
13	TRBV12-3/TRBV12-4	-	TRBJ2-2	CASRLSSTGELFF
12	TRBV29-1	-	TRBJ2-1	CSVEAFTLGQFF
17	TRBV6-5	-	TRBJ2-7	CASSPRRGLPSLYEQYF
17	TRBV25-1	-	TRBJ2-1	CASSAPTIDPHGDEQFF
13	TRBV5-1	TRBD1	TRBJ1-2	CASSSNRGYGYTF
14	TRBV6-5	-	TRBJ2-5	CASSPFRGQETQYF
17	TRBV7-2	TRBD2	TRBJ2-1	CASGRLAGASRGNEQFF